These T cell receptor beta chains were read from a single sample in a study of blood T cell repertoires in COVID-19. Using immunoSEQ multiplex PCR, the repertoire was profiled, and TCRdb retains in-frame clones only, with some absent. The sample consists of approximately 200,000 clones, over 70% of them appearing once. The sample was PBMCs or T cells enriched from blood (not recorded which). The origin of the receptors is a woman aged 30 to 39 who had been exposed to COVID-19. CDR3s include the opening cysteine and the closing phenylalanine or tryptophan. The order of the fields is D gene, clone size, V gene, J gene, CDR3 DNA, CDR3 protein. D genes are given only for firm matches. Where a row states a size, it is once, few, many or the class of an expanded clone; other rows omit it.

d_gene: TRBD1; abundance: -; v_gene: TRBV24-1; j_gene: TRBJ1-5; CDR3nt: TGTGCCACCAGTGATCCCCGGGACAGGACCCCTCAGCCCCAGCATTTT; CDR3aa: CATSDPRDRTPQPQHF
d_gene: -; abundance: -; v_gene: TRBV7-3; j_gene: TRBJ2-3; CDR3nt: TGTGCCAGCAGTAGCGATGCCACAGATACGCAGTATTTT; CDR3aa: CASSSDATDTQYF
d_gene: TRBD2; abundance: -; v_gene: TRBV6-5; j_gene: TRBJ2-1; CDR3nt: TGTGCCAGCAGTTCCTTACTAGCGGGAGGGCCGAATGAGCAGTTCTTC; CDR3aa: CASSSLLAGGPNEQFF
d_gene: -; abundance: once; v_gene: TRBV5-1; j_gene: TRBJ2-7; CDR3nt: TGCGCCAGCGCACAACGGCGGCCGGGAAGTGGCGAGCAGTACTTC; CDR3aa: CASAQRRPGSGEQYF
d_gene: TRBD2; abundance: -; v_gene: TRBV11-2; j_gene: TRBJ2-1; CDR3nt: TGTGCCAGCAGCTTAGATGTGGCGGGGGTGGAGCAGTTCTTC; CDR3aa: CASSLDVAGVEQFF
d_gene: TRBD1; abundance: -; v_gene: TRBV10-3; j_gene: TRBJ1-2; CDR3nt: TGTGCCATCGGAGACAGGGATCCTAACTATGGCTACACCTTC; CDR3aa: CAIGDRDPNYGYTF
d_gene: -; abundance: -; v_gene: TRBV28; j_gene: TRBJ1-2; CDR3nt: TGTGCCAGCAGTTACAGGGCTACTAACTATGGCTACACCTTC; CDR3aa: CASSYRATNYGYTF
d_gene: TRBD2; abundance: -; v_gene: TRBV3-1/TRBV3-2; j_gene: TRBJ2-3; CDR3nt: TGTGCCAGCAGCTCACGGACTAGCGGGAGCACGCAGTATTTT; CDR3aa: CASSSRTSGSTQYF
d_gene: -; abundance: -; v_gene: TRBV19; j_gene: TRBJ1-1; CDR3nt: TGTGCCAGTAGTATAGATCCTGAGAGGATGAACACTGAAGCTTTCTTT; CDR3aa: CASSIDPERMNTEAFF
d_gene: -; abundance: few; v_gene: TRBV14; j_gene: TRBJ2-1; CDR3nt: TGTGCCAGCAGCCAATTAGGACAGAAGGTCAATGAGCAGTTCTTC; CDR3aa: CASSQLGQKVNEQFF
d_gene: -; abundance: -; v_gene: TRBV12-3/TRBV12-4; j_gene: TRBJ2-7; CDR3nt: TGTGCCAGCAGTCCAGGGAGGTACGAGCAGTACTTC; CDR3aa: CASSPGRYEQYF
d_gene: -; abundance: -; v_gene: TRBV6-5; j_gene: TRBJ1-3; CDR3nt: TGTGCCAGCAAGGGGACGGGGGGAGACACCATATATTTT; CDR3aa: CASKGTGGDTIYF
d_gene: -; abundance: -; v_gene: TRBV7-8; j_gene: TRBJ1-1; CDR3nt: TGTGCCAGCAGCTTAGGACAGATCACTGAAGCTTTCTTT; CDR3aa: CASSLGQITEAFF
d_gene: -; abundance: -; v_gene: TRBV7-2; j_gene: TRBJ1-4; CDR3nt: TGTGCCAGCAGCTTAAGACTGAAGAATGAAAAACTGTTTTTT; CDR3aa: CASSLRLKNEKLFF
d_gene: TRBD1; abundance: -; v_gene: TRBV11-2; j_gene: TRBJ2-2; CDR3nt: TGTGCCAGCAGACGATCCGGGACAGGGGGAACCGGGGAGCTGTTTTTT; CDR3aa: CASRRSGTGGTGELFF
d_gene: TRBD1; abundance: -; v_gene: TRBV14; j_gene: TRBJ1-1; CDR3nt: TGTGCCAGCAGCCTAAAGGGACAGGGGGACACTGAAGCTTTCTTT; CDR3aa: CASSLKGQGDTEAFF
d_gene: TRBD1; abundance: -; v_gene: TRBV15; j_gene: TRBJ1-2; CDR3nt: TGTGCCACCAGCAGAAACCAGGGGGCTGGTGGCTATGGCTACACCTTC; CDR3aa: CATSRNQGAGGYGYTF
d_gene: -; abundance: -; v_gene: TRBV18; j_gene: TRBJ1-6; CDR3nt: TGTGCCAGCTCAGATACCGGGACTTCGAATTCACCCCTCCACTTT; CDR3aa: CASSDTGTSNSPLHF
d_gene: TRBD2; abundance: -; v_gene: TRBV5-4; j_gene: TRBJ2-1; CDR3nt: TGTGCCAGCAGCGGGGGGGGGAATGAGCAGTTCTTC; CDR3aa: CASSGGGNEQFF
d_gene: -; abundance: -; v_gene: TRBV7-2; j_gene: TRBJ1-1; CDR3nt: TGTGCCAGCAGCTTAGCGCGGGGGACGGACAACACTGAAGCTTTCTTT; CDR3aa: CASSLARGTDNTEAFF
d_gene: -; abundance: -; v_gene: TRBV5-6; j_gene: TRBJ2-1; CDR3nt: TGTGCCAGCAGCTTGGGGTTTAGCCCGACCTACAATGAGCAGTTCTTC; CDR3aa: CASSLGFSPTYNEQFF
d_gene: TRBD2; abundance: -; v_gene: TRBV14; j_gene: TRBJ2-1; CDR3nt: TGTGCCAGCAGCCAAGATATAGCGGGAGGGGCTAATGAGCAGTTCTTC; CDR3aa: CASSQDIAGGANEQFF
d_gene: -; abundance: few; v_gene: TRBV7-9; j_gene: TRBJ1-1; CDR3nt: TGTGCCAGCAGCTCAAGGGGGAACGAGAACACTGAAGCTTTCTTT; CDR3aa: CASSSRGNENTEAFF
d_gene: TRBD2; abundance: -; v_gene: TRBV24-1; j_gene: TRBJ2-1; CDR3nt: TGTGCCACCAGTGATCCCAGCGGGAGCATGAATGAGCAGTTCTTC; CDR3aa: CATSDPSGSMNEQFF
d_gene: -; abundance: -; v_gene: TRBV29-1; j_gene: TRBJ2-3; CDR3nt: TGCAGCGTAAACAGGGGGGGATCTAGCACAGATACGCAGTATTTT; CDR3aa: CSVNRGGSSTDTQYF
d_gene: -; abundance: -; v_gene: TRBV9; j_gene: TRBJ1-3; CDR3nt: TGTGCCAGCAGCGTGAGAACTGGAAACACCATATATTTT; CDR3aa: CASSVRTGNTIYF
d_gene: -; abundance: once; v_gene: TRBV4-1; j_gene: TRBJ2-7; CDR3nt: TGCGCCAGCAGCTTAGGCGATAGCAGATACGAGCAGTACTTC; CDR3aa: CASSLGDSRYEQYF
d_gene: TRBD1; abundance: -; v_gene: TRBV13; j_gene: TRBJ1-1; CDR3nt: TGTGCCAGCAGCCACACACAGGGGATCACTGAAGCTTTCTTT; CDR3aa: CASSHTQGITEAFF
d_gene: -; abundance: -; v_gene: TRBV11-2; j_gene: TRBJ1-1; CDR3nt: TGTGCCAGCAGCTTAAGTCTAGGCACTGAAGCTTTCTTT; CDR3aa: CASSLSLGTEAFF
d_gene: -; abundance: once; v_gene: TRBV5-1; j_gene: TRBJ1-4; CDR3nt: TGCGCCAGCAGCTTAAGGCAGGGGTACGAAAAACTGTTTTTT; CDR3aa: CASSLRQGYEKLFF
d_gene: TRBD2; abundance: once; v_gene: TRBV9; j_gene: TRBJ2-5; CDR3nt: TGTGCCAGCAGCGTAGGGGGACTAGCGGGAGGTGGAGAGACCCAGTACTTC; CDR3aa: CASSVGGLAGGGETQYF
d_gene: -; abundance: -; v_gene: TRBV2; j_gene: TRBJ2-5; CDR3nt: TGTGCCAGCAGTGTCTCCCGGACATTTCTTAAGACCCAGTACTTC; CDR3aa: CASSVSRTFLKTQYF
d_gene: TRBD1; abundance: -; v_gene: TRBV2; j_gene: TRBJ1-4; CDR3nt: TGTGCCAGCAGTTACGACAGGGCTGAAAAACTGTTTTTT; CDR3aa: CASSYDRAEKLFF
d_gene: TRBD2; abundance: -; v_gene: TRBV10-1; j_gene: TRBJ2-7; CDR3nt: TGCGCCAGCAGGGACACTAGCGGAGACTCCTACGAGCAGTACTTC; CDR3aa: CASRDTSGDSYEQYF
d_gene: TRBD2; abundance: -; v_gene: TRBV10-1; j_gene: TRBJ2-3; CDR3nt: TGCGCCAGCAGTGGGGGACTAGCACCCGATACGCAGTATTTT; CDR3aa: CASSGGLAPDTQYF
d_gene: TRBD2; abundance: -; v_gene: TRBV19; j_gene: TRBJ2-1; CDR3nt: TGTGCCAGTAGCCGGACTAGCGGGACTTATGACTCCTACAATGAGCAGTTCTTC; CDR3aa: CASSRTSGTYDSYNEQFF
d_gene: -; abundance: -; v_gene: TRBV6-4; j_gene: TRBJ2-4; CDR3nt: TGTGCCAGCAGTGAGTACAGGGTTCCGCAGTACTTC; CDR3aa: CASSEYRVPQYF
d_gene: -; abundance: few; v_gene: TRBV5-1; j_gene: TRBJ2-1; CDR3nt: TGCGCCAGCAGGGAAAGGACTACGATCGATGAGCAGTTCTTC; CDR3aa: CASRERTTIDEQFF
d_gene: TRBD2; abundance: -; v_gene: TRBV20-1; j_gene: TRBJ2-5; CDR3nt: TGCAGTGCTAGTACGGGACTAGCGGGAGTAAGTAGCGTGACCCAGTACTTC; CDR3aa: CSASTGLAGVSSVTQYF
d_gene: -; abundance: -; v_gene: TRBV6-1; j_gene: TRBJ1-4; CDR3nt: TGTGCCAGCAGTGAAGGCAGTTATTATGAAAAACTGTTTTTT; CDR3aa: CASSEGSYYEKLFF
d_gene: -; abundance: -; v_gene: TRBV7-9; j_gene: TRBJ1-6; CDR3nt: TGTGCCAGCAGCCCGGTGCAGGGGAATTCACCCCTCCACTTT; CDR3aa: CASSPVQGNSPLHF
d_gene: -; abundance: -; v_gene: TRBV7-9; j_gene: TRBJ1-1; CDR3nt: TGTGCCAGCAGCCCACCAGTGAACACTGAAGCTTTCTTT; CDR3aa: CASSPPVNTEAFF
d_gene: -; abundance: -; v_gene: TRBV9; j_gene: TRBJ1-1; CDR3nt: TGTGCCAGCAGCAGGACAGCCCAGAACACTGAAGCTTTCTTT; CDR3aa: CASSRTAQNTEAFF
d_gene: -; abundance: -; v_gene: TRBV2; j_gene: TRBJ2-1; CDR3nt: TGTGCCAGCAGCCTTCTAGGCCGTGCGGGGAATGAGCAGTTCTTC; CDR3aa: CASSLLGRAGNEQFF
d_gene: -; abundance: -; v_gene: TRBV19; j_gene: TRBJ1-2; CDR3nt: TGTGCCAGTAGGGGGACTTATCTTGGCTACACCTTC; CDR3aa: CASRGTYLGYTF